These 11 T cell receptor beta chains originate from one sample sequenced in a study of PD-L1 blockade in urothelial cancer. Profiled with immunoSEQ multiplex PCR; TCRdb holds only in-frame clones, not every one. The sample yields 30,000 to 40,000 clones, approximately 80% seen once. The time point here: pretreatment peripheral blood. The source was PBMCs, collected around atezolizumab (anti-PD-L1) treatment. These receptors were taken from a man of 80 years or more with urothelial cancer.

V is TRBV19 and J is TRBJ1-2, with no clear D. Looked up from germline, CDR1 is LNHDA and CDR2 is SQIVND (reference sequence). The V end was cut by 10 bases, the J end by 2 bases, with 17 bases between. The CDR3 has 14 residues. The CDR3 region is CATHPSRGNYGYTF. The CDR3 region has the DNA TGTGCCACCCACCCCTCGAGAGGAAACTATGGCTACACCTTC.

The CDR3 DNA is TGTGCCAGCAGCTTGGGCGGGTCCCAAGGGAACACTGAAGCTTTCTTT. Translating it yields CASSLGGSQGNTEAFF. This chain connects TRBV5-6 to TRBJ1-1; no clear D. This CDR3 has 16 residues. Germline values: CDR1 SGHDT, CDR2 YYEEEE. V gave up 0 bases and J gave up 1 base, with 13 bases separating them.

Regarding this clone: Given a far larger clone just one base away, this is likely a sequencing read error. The chain uses TRBV28 and TRBJ2-1, with D possibly matching TRBD1 (6 bases). The CDR3 extends over 13 amino acids. V lost 5 bases, J lost 4 bases, and 9 bases lay in between. From germline, CDR1 is MDHEN and CDR2 SYDVKM. The CDR3 sequence: CASSQDRYNEQFF. Here the CDR3 DNA reads TGTGCCAGCAGTCAGGACAGATACAATGAGCAGTTCTTC.

This clone was counted only a few times. The rearrangement joins TRBV4-2 to TRBJ1-5, with 8 nucleotides matching TRBD1. Germline CDR1 and CDR2: LGHNA and YNFKEQ. This CDR3 region has 15 residues. The V gene end was trimmed by 2 bases and the J gene end by 2 bases; junction bases not matched to a gene: 2. CDR3 DNA sequence: TGTGCCAGCAGCCAATCGACAGGGGGCAATCAGCCCCAGCATTTT. It yields the protein CASSQSTGGNQPQHF.

This clone has just one count. The chain joins TRBV19 to TRBJ1-1; TRBD1 might be the D (5 bases). This CDR3 has 14 residues. V was clipped by 4 bases and J by 5 bases, with 14 bases between them. Germline CDR1 LNHDA, CDR2 SQIVND (reference sequence). For the CDR3, the DNA is TGTGCCAGTAGTACGCAGGGTTCGAGGACTGAAGCTTTCTTT. Translation: CASSTQGSRTEAFF.

This clone was seen a single time. V is TRBV30 and J is TRBJ2-7; 11 nucleotides line up with TRBD1. V gave up 4 bases and J gave up 5 bases; unmatched junction bases: 7. CDR3 length: 14 amino acids. Germline-derived CDR1 and CDR2 are GTSNPN and SVGIG (reference sequence). This CDR3 is CAWTKGQGAHEQYF. CDR3 DNA sequence: TGTGCCTGGACCAAAGGACAGGGGGCCCACGAGCAGTACTTC. The full variable domain, in which reference TRBV30 and TRBJ2-7 provide the parts outside the CDR3, is SQTIHQWPATLVQPVGSPLSLECTVEGTSNPNLYWYRQAAGRGLQLLFYSVGIGQISSEVPQNLSASRPQDRQFILSSKKLLLSDSGFYLCAWTKGQGAHEQYFGPGTRLTVT.

V and J are TRBV5-1 and TRBJ2-1; TRBD2 matches at 12 bases. Germline V gives CDR1 SGHRS, CDR2 YFSETQ. V was clipped by 4 bases and J by 9 bases; unmatched bases: 8. The CDR3 consists of 15 residues. This CDR3 is CASSLGLAGWGEQFF. DNA for the CDR3: TGCGCCAGCAGCCTAGGACTAGCGGGGTGGGGTGAGCAGTTCTTC.

The chain uses TRBV25-1 and TRBJ2-1, with TRBD2 identical over 15 bases. Per the germline V gene, CDR1 is MGHDK and CDR2 is SYGVNS. There are 17 residues in the CDR3. V gave up 3 bases and J gave up 4 bases; unmatched junction bases: 4. The CDR3 protein is CASSEGLAGGLYNEQFF. The DNA of the CDR3 is TGTGCCAGCAGTGAGGGACTAGCGGGAGGTTTGTACAATGAGCAGTTCTTC.

The rearrangement uses TRBV7-2 and TRBJ2-1; 7 positions agree with TRBD2. Germline trimming cut 3 bases from V and 2 bases from J; bases unmatched to any gene: 1. This CDR3 has 14 residues. Per germline, CDR1 SGHTA and CDR2 FQGNSA. The CDR3 sequence: CASSFGGAYNEQFF. CDR3 DNA: TGTGCCAGCAGCTTTGGGGGGGCCTACAATGAGCAGTTCTTC.

Notes on this clone: The junction shows a germline mismatch at one end, possibly a read error. This rearrangement joins TRBV5-4 to TRBJ2-5, with D hard to call. Germline loops: CDR1 SGHNT, CDR2 YYREEE (reference sequence). This CDR3 is 11 amino acids long. CDR3 residues: CASSLAQSEDF. In nucleotides, the CDR3 is TGTGCCAGCAGCTTGGCCCAGTCAGAGGACTTC. The full variable domain, rest sourced from reference TRBV5-4 and TRBJ2-5, is ETGVTQSPTHLIKTRGQQVTLRCSSQSGHNTVSWYQQALGQGPQFIFQYYREEENGRGNFPPRFSGLQFPNYSSELNVNALELDDSALYLCASSLAQSEDFGPGTRLLVL.

This chain connects TRBV18 to TRBJ1-1; TRBD1 aligns across 8 bases. Germline V gives CDR1 KGHSH, CDR2 LQKENI. The CDR3 spans 12 residues. Germline trimming cut 11 bases from V and 3 bases from J; bases unmatched to any gene: 5. CDR3 sequence reads: CAGQGMHTEAFF. The CDR3 DNA reads as TGTGCCGGACAGGGTATGCACACTGAAGCTTTCTTT.